This entry describes one T cell receptor beta chain. Its antigen remains unknown. This record comes from a study of T cells in Graves' hyperthyroidism and ophthalmopathy. Amplified TCR beta CDR3 regions came from RNA transcripts. HTBI primers were used for first-round RT-PCR of the TCR CDR3. TCRdb re-called the multiplex PCR reads through MiXCR, storing one row per CDR3 protein. Of approximately 330,000 distinct CDR3 sequences detected, roughly an eighth appear once; the ten largest clones hold roughly 35%. Study-level results: Most clonotypes that expanded in the thyroid above 0.001 also showed up in blood. A 13 V-J model separated ophthalmopathy from stable hyperthyroidism.

Diagnoses were established using clinical symptoms, serum thyroxine and TRAb, thyroid ultrasound and orbital computed tomography. PBMCs stemmed from 8.5 to 10 ml fresh peripheral blood. In germline, CDR1 is SNHLY, CDR2 FYNNEI. The V end was cut by 3 bases, the J end by 4 bases, with 18 bases between. This CDR3 is 16 amino acids long. The chain is built from TRBV2 and TRBJ1-1; D unresolved. Sequences were obtained from blood. This clonotype originated in a middle-aged woman with Graves' ophthalmopathy. CDR3 amino acids: CASSDRRELVFTEAFF. CDR3 DNA sequence: TGTGCCAGCAGTGACCGACGGGAACTGGTCTTCACTGAAGCTTTCTTT.